Listed here are 28 T cell receptor beta chains from one sample, sequenced in a study of shared T cell receptors in the human thymus. Clones were read by immunoSEQ multiplex PCR, and TCRdb kept only the in-frame ones, dropping some. Of hundreds of thousands of clones listed, about 89% were seen once; the top ten hold more than 0.009%. These data are also associated with another study on human thymus T cells.

The sequencing input was thymocytes. Receptors originate from a boy in the first two years of life with a congenital heart defect.

J is TRBJ1-5 and V is TRBV27; D remains ambiguous. This CDR3 spans 13 amino acids. V shed 7 bases and J shed 4 bases, with 11 bases lying between them. Germline loops: CDR1 MNHEY, CDR2 SMNVEV (reference sequence). The CDR3 sequence is CASKGGRNQPQHF. The CDR3, as DNA: TGTGCCAGCAAGGGAGGCAGAAATCAGCCCCAGCATTTT.

The chain recombines TRBV5-8 with TRBJ1-1, with D possibly matching TRBD1 (6 bases). Germline V CDR1 and CDR2: SGHTS, YDEGEE. With 0 bases removed from V and 1 base from J, the gap between germline ends came to 10 bases. The CDR3 length is 15 residues. CDR3 loop: CASSLEDRENTEAFF. CDR3 nucleotide sequence: TGTGCCAGCAGCTTGGAGGACAGAGAGAACACTGAAGCTTTCTTT.

This clone occurred a few times. V gene TRBV19 combines with J gene TRBJ2-7, with D unresolved. CDR3 size: 13 residues. CDR1 is LNHDA, CDR2 SQIVND, per germline (reference sequence). Trimming removed 11 bases from V and 4 bases from J, with 18 bases in between. CDR3 sequence: CAQSHHPSYEQYF. As DNA, the CDR3 is TGTGCCCAGTCTCATCACCCCTCTTACGAGCAGTACTTC.

The CDR3 region has the DNA TGTGCCAGCAGTTCCGGACAGGGTGAGTTCTTC. It is translated as CASSSGQGEFF. The gene calls are TRBV27 and TRBJ2-1; 8 bases line up with TRBD1. V lost 4 bases to trimming and J lost 14 bases; unmatched junction nucleotides: 4. CDR1 is MNHEY and CDR2 is SMNVEV in the germline V gene (reference sequence). The length of the CDR3 is 11 residues.

V usage is TRBV12-5 and J usage is TRBJ2-5; 8 nucleotides agree with TRBD1. J gave up 4 bases and V 6 bases, and 13 bases lay outside the gene matches. This CDR3 spans 16 amino acids. Germline V gene sequence: CDR1 LGHNT, CDR2 FRNRAP. CDR3 DNA: TGTGCTAGTGGACTCCTGACAGGGGCCCCCCGAGAGACCCAGTACTTC. As protein: CASGLLTGAPRETQYF.

The J gene is TRBJ2-2, the V gene TRBV27; D may be TRBD1 (5 bases). Germline V CDR1 and CDR2: MNHEY, SMNVEV (reference sequence). The V gene lost 2 bases and the J gene lost 6 bases, with 13 bases spanning the gap. The CDR3 length is 15 residues. CDR3 amino acids: CASSLSRVSAGELFF. The DNA for the CDR3 is TGTGCCAGCAGTTTAAGCAGGGTGAGCGCCGGGGAGCTGTTTTTT.

This chain joins TRBV9 and TRBJ1-1, with D tentatively TRBD1 (6 bases). The germline V gene has CDR1 SGDLS and CDR2 YYNGEE. V shed 4 bases and J shed 3 bases, with 10 bases lying between them. The CDR3 is 13 residues long. In DNA form, the CDR3 reads TGTGCCAGCAGCCGGGGGGGGCACACTGAAGCTTTCTTT. It translates to CASSRGGHTEAFF.

The rearrangement links TRBV11-3 to TRBJ1-2; D is ambiguous. V was pared by 3 bases and J by 7 bases, with 9 bases between. From germline, CDR1 is SGHNT and CDR2 YENEEA. The CDR3 sequence is 12 residues long. Written as DNA, the CDR3 is TGTGCCAGCAGCTTTGAGGGTTGTGGCTACACCTTC. This translates into CASSFEGCGYTF.

The chain combines TRBV7-6 with TRBJ1-6; D not resolved. The CDR3 consists of 15 residues. V gave up 0 bases and J gave up 11 bases, with 14 bases separating them. Per the germline V gene, CDR1 is SGHVS and CDR2 is FNYEAQ. The DNA for the CDR3 is TGTGCCAGCAGCTTAGCCCGCGAACCCTACGCACCCCTCCACTTT. It encodes CASSLAREPYAPLHF. The full variable domain, completed using reference TRBV7-6 and TRBJ1-6, is GAGVSQSPRYKVTKRGQDVALRCDPISGHVSLYWYRQALGQGPEFLTYFNYEAQQDKSGLPNDRFSAERPEGSISTLTIQRTEQRDSAMYRCASSLAREPYAPLHFGNGTRLTVT.

The chain's CDR3 is CASSLESGTSQDQYF. The CDR3 nucleotides read TGTGCCAGCAGCTTAGAATCCGGGACTAGCCAAGACCAGTACTTC. The rearrangement links TRBV7-2 to TRBJ2-5, with 9 bases aligning to TRBD2. Trimming took 1 base from V and 10 from J; bases not matched to a gene: 10. The CDR3 has 15 amino acids. CDR1 and CDR2 (germline): SGHTA, FQGNSA.

This chain connects TRBV19 to TRBJ1-5; the D is unclear. The V gene's germline CDR1 is LNHDA and CDR2 SQIVND (reference sequence). Trimming stripped 0 bases from V and 4 bases from J, with 4 bases between. The CDR3 contains 13 residues. The CDR3 spells CASSIERNQPQHF. In nucleotides, the CDR3 is TGTGCCAGTAGTATAGAACGGAATCAGCCCCAGCATTTT.

This chain joins TRBV5-4 and TRBJ2-7; 9 nucleotides line up with TRBD2. V lost 4 bases, J lost 0 bases, and 11 bases stayed unmatched. The germline gives CDR1 SGHNT, CDR2 YYREEE (reference sequence). CDR3 length: 17 residues. The CDR3 reads CASSPGPSGVSSYEQYF. CDR3 sequence (DNA): TGTGCCAGCAGCCCTGGCCCTAGCGGGGTGAGCTCCTACGAGCAGTACTTC.

The chain has TRBV5-1 and TRBJ2-5, with a possible D match to TRBD2 (6 bases). Germline V gene data show CDR1 as SGHRS and CDR2 as YFSETQ. V lost 9 bases, J lost 2 bases, and 26 bases lay in between. This CDR3 comprises 17 residues. The CDR3 DNA reads TGCGCCACCCGGAGAGCGGGCGCTGAGTATCGTCAAGAGACCCAGTACTTC. Protein product: CATRRAGAEYRQETQYF. The variable domain in full, completed from reference TRBV5-1 and TRBJ2-5, reads KAGVTQTPRYLIKTRGQQVTLSCSPISGHRSVSWYQQTPGQGLQFLFEYFSETQRNKGNFPGRFSGRQFSNSRSEMNVSTLELGDSALYLCATRRAGAEYRQETQYFGPGTRLLVL.

The chain has TRBV30 and TRBJ1-5, with D perhaps matching TRBD1 (6 bases). Per the germline V gene, CDR1 is GTSNPN and CDR2 is SVGIG (reference sequence). Trimming took 3 bases from V and 5 from J, leaving 14 bases between them. The CDR3 length is 14 residues. This chain's CDR3 is CAWSIRDNYQPQHF. Here the CDR3 DNA reads TGTGCCTGGAGCATCCGGGACAACTATCAGCCCCAGCATTTT.

CDR3: CASSLGLYTQYF. CDR3 coding DNA: TGTGCCAGCAGTTTAGGACTTTATACGCAGTATTTT. The chain joins TRBV6-6 to TRBJ2-3; tentative D call: TRBD2 (5 bases). Trimming shortened V by 4 bases and J by 7 bases, and 9 bases separated the two germline ends. CDR1 and CDR2 from the germline V gene are MNHNY and SVGAGI (reference sequence). The CDR3 loop spans 12 amino acids.

This clone showed up just once. Here the CDR3 DNA reads TGCGCCAGCAGCCAAGACCAGGACAGGGGGCGAGGCACCGGGGAGCTGTTTTTT. Translated, it gives CASSQDQDRGRGTGELFF. The V gene is TRBV4-3, the J gene TRBJ2-2, with 11 positions matching TRBD1. This CDR3 region has 18 residues. After removal of 0 bases from V and 4 bases from J, the junction contained 7 bases not matched to a gene. Looked up from germline, CDR1 is LGHNA and CDR2 is YSLEER.

The chain has TRBV30 and TRBJ1-5; 7 bases fit TRBD1. The germline CDR1 and CDR2 sequences are GTSNPN and SVGIG (reference sequence). V gave up 0 bases and J gave up 5 bases; unmatched junction bases: 4. CDR3 length: 14 residues. The CDR3 loop is CAWSVLGQDQPQHF. The DNA for the CDR3 is TGTGCCTGGAGTGTACTAGGACAGGATCAGCCCCAGCATTTT.

J is TRBJ1-3 and V is TRBV25-1; 8 bases agree with TRBD1. This CDR3 is built from 14 residues. Germline lookup yields CDR1 MGHDK and CDR2 SYGVNS. V dropped 10 bases and J dropped 6; count of bases not matched to a gene: 11. The CDR3 sequence is CATAPGQGENTIYF. The CDR3 DNA reads as TGTGCCACCGCGCCAGGACAGGGTGAAAACACCATATATTTT.

This chain links TRBV5-6 with TRBJ1-5; 9 positions agree with TRBD1. This CDR3 spans 17 amino acids. V lost 4 bases and J lost 6; bases outside the gene matches: 14. Per the germline V gene, CDR1 is SGHDT and CDR2 is YYEEEE. The CDR3 DNA reads TGTGCCAGCAGCATACAAGCGCCGGGACAGGGATCTCAGCCCCAGCATTTT. This gives the protein CASSIQAPGQGSQPQHF.

V gene TRBV19 combines with J gene TRBJ2-7, with 7 bases that match TRBD1. Germline loops: CDR1 LNHDA, CDR2 SQIVND (reference sequence). J lost 2 bases, V lost 6 bases, and 7 bases had no gene match. The CDR3 contains 14 residues. The CDR3 region is CASSFTGDAYEQYF. The CDR3 DNA reads as TGTGCCAGTAGCTTTACAGGGGACGCCTACGAGCAGTACTTC.

The V gene is TRBV12-5, the J gene TRBJ2-1; D remains unclear. The germline V and J ends were trimmed by 0 bases and 0 bases, with 21 bases remaining between them. This CDR3 region has 20 residues. CDR1 and CDR2 from the germline V gene are LGHNT and FRNRAP. The CDR3 is CASGLVPIVERNSSYNEQFF. The CDR3 region has the DNA TGTGCTAGTGGTTTGGTACCGATTGTTGAGCGCAATAGCTCCTACAATGAGCAGTTCTTC. The variable domain in full, completed from reference TRBV12-5 and TRBJ2-1, reads DARVTQTPRHKVTEMGQEVTMRCQPILGHNTVFWYRQTMMQGLELLAYFRNRAPLDDSGMPKDRFSAEMPDATLATLKIQPSEPRDSAVYFCASGLVPIVERNSSYNEQFFGPGTRLTVL.

This chain links TRBV5-3 with TRBJ1-5; D perhaps matches TRBD1 (6 bases). TRBV5-3 carries the ORF label, with uncertain function. This CDR3 has 15 amino acids. The V and J ends lost 4 bases and 4 bases respectively, with 15 bases between them. Here the CDR3 reads CARSKQGMENQPQHF. In DNA form, the CDR3 reads TGTGCCAGAAGCAAACAGGGAATGGAGAATCAGCCCCAGCATTTT.

V and J are TRBV27 and TRBJ1-1; no clear D gene. V dropped 6 bases and J dropped 0 bases, with 14 bases sitting between them. Germline V lookup: CDR1 MNHEY, CDR2 SMNVEV (reference sequence). The CDR3 runs 15 residues. CDR3 DNA: TGTGCCAGCAGCTACTCGACACCTATGAACACTGAAGCTTTCTTT. This gives the protein CASSYSTPMNTEAFF.

This clone was seen just once. The chain uses TRBV7-9 and TRBJ2-3, with TRBD1 as a possible D gene (5 bases). The CDR3 is 17 residues long. The V end was cut by 3 bases, the J end by 2 bases, with 18 bases between. The germline gives CDR1 SEHNR, CDR2 FQNEAQ (reference sequence). The CDR3 loop reads CASSFILGVSYTDTQYF. The CDR3 DNA follows: TGTGCCAGCAGCTTTATCCTAGGGGTTTCATACACAGATACGCAGTATTTT.

The chain uses TRBV27 and TRBJ1-1; the match to TRBD1 covers 10 bases. This CDR3 region has 15 residues. Trimming took 6 bases from V and 5 from J; bases not matched to a gene: 9. Germline-derived CDR1 and CDR2 are MNHEY and SMNVEV (reference sequence). The chain's CDR3 is CASRGTGVGKTEAFF. The CDR3 nucleotides are TGTGCCAGCAGGGGGACAGGGGTGGGTAAGACTGAAGCTTTCTTT.

The chain has TRBV30 and TRBJ2-5; 9 bases match TRBD2. The germline V gene has CDR1 GTSNPN and CDR2 SVGIG (reference sequence). The CDR3 has 18 amino acids. V dropped 2 bases and J dropped 3; count of bases not matched to a gene: 16. Written as DNA, the CDR3 is TGTGCCTGGAGTCCGCCGGGGTGGTCGACTAGCGGAAAAGAGACCCAGTACTTC. Its translation: CAWSPPGWSTSGKETQYF.

This clone was counted a single time. The chain uses TRBV4-1 and TRBJ2-3, with no clear D. The CDR3 consists of 14 residues. Looked up from germline, CDR1 is MGHRA and CDR2 is YSYEKL. V was pared by 1 base and J by 0 bases, with 5 bases between. CDR3 coding DNA: TGCGCCAGCAGCCAAGTCCTCAGCACAGATACGCAGTATTTT. This sequence encodes CASSQVLSTDTQYF.

The chain links TRBV4-3 to TRBJ2-1; 13 bases fit TRBD2. Trimming took 1 base from V and 0 from J; bases not matched to a gene: 9. Per germline, CDR1 LGHNA and CDR2 YSLEER. This CDR3 region has 20 residues. The DNA for the CDR3 is TGCGCCAGCAGCCAAGTAACGGGACTAGCGGGGACAAGCTCCTACAATGAGCAGTTCTTC. Translated, it gives CASSQVTGLAGTSSYNEQFF.